Below are 10 T cell receptor beta chains sequenced from a single sample in a study of blood T cells in healthy people across ages. Using a J-beta primer mix together with a sample-barcoded 5' primer, a second PCR was run for roughly 7 to 12 cycles. TCRdb reprocessed the 5' RACE reads with MiXCR, giving one entry per CDR3 protein. The sample lists about 900,000 distinct CDR3 sequences; around 48% were seen once. Material for sequencing was blood. These receptors all come from a young man in good health.

This clonotype was found a few times. The V call is TRBV7-3, the J call TRBJ1-5, with D perhaps matching TRBD1 (6 bases). Germline-derived CDR1 and CDR2 are SGHTA and FQGTGA. CDR3 length: 15 residues. V shed 5 bases and J shed 5 bases, with 16 bases lying between them. CDR3 loop: CASSPTARGYQPQHF. The CDR3 DNA sequence: TGTGCCAGCAGCCCAACCGCCAGGGGTTATCAGCCCCAGCATTTT.

Here the CDR3 DNA reads TGCGCCAGCAGCCACGGGACGGGTGACACAGATACGCAGTATTTT. Translation gives CASSHGTGDTDTQYF. The chain joins TRBV5-1 to TRBJ2-3; D could derive from TRBD1 or TRBD2 (5 bases each). The CDR3 loop spans 15 amino acids. Deletions cut 4 bases from V and 2 bases from J, with 14 bases between. CDR1 and CDR2 (germline): SGHRS, YFSETQ.

CDR3 sequence: CASTHSPGQGARAEQFF. CDR3 sequence (DNA): TGTGCCAGCACTCACAGTCCGGGACAGGGGGCGCGGGCTGAGCAGTTCTTC. This sequence joins TRBV6-1 and TRBJ2-1; 12 bases are a match to TRBD1. Trimming removed 7 bases from V and 9 bases from J; junction bases left unmatched: 16. The CDR3 contains 17 residues. The germline CDR1 and CDR2 sequences are MNHNS and SASEGT.

This clonotype was seen more than once but under ten times. The V and J genes are TRBV12-3 or TRBV12-4 and TRBJ2-3, with D perhaps being TRBD1 or TRBD2 (5 bases each). The CDR3 spans 15 residues. The ends were cut back, 1 base at V and 6 bases at J, with 14 bases in the middle. The CDR3 reads CASSLGPLGADTQYF. The CDR3 coding sequence is TGTGCCAGCAGTTTAGGTCCCCTCGGGGCGGATACGCAGTATTTT.

This chain uses TRBV4-3 with TRBJ1-2; tentatively, D is TRBD1 (5 bases). Germline CDR1 LGHNA, CDR2 YSLEER. The CDR3 has 15 amino acids. Trimming stripped 0 bases from V and 5 bases from J, with 13 bases between. CDR3 DNA: TGCGCCAGCAGCCAAGATTACGCAGGGAGATATGGCTACACCTTC. This sequence encodes CASSQDYAGRYGYTF.

Points on this clonotype: Being one base from a much bigger clone, this may be a read error. The chain has TRBV12-5 and TRBJ2-1, with TRBD1 identical over 7 bases. CDR1 and CDR2 from the germline V gene are LGHNT and FRNRAP. V was clipped by 7 bases and J by 10 bases; unmatched bases: 13. The CDR3 extends over 14 amino acids. This CDR3 reads CASETGTVDYEQFF. CDR3 in DNA: TGTGCTAGTGAAACTGGGACAGTAGACTACGAGCAGTTCTTC.

The chain employs TRBV4-2 and TRBJ2-1, with D perhaps TRBD2 (6 bases). Germline CDR1 reads LGHNA; CDR2 reads YNFKEQ. Trimming shortened V by 0 bases and J by 2 bases, and 11 bases separated the two germline ends. The CDR3 is made up of 16 amino acids. CDR3 sequence reads: CASSQEPGRTYNEQFF. CDR3 nucleotide sequence: TGTGCCAGCAGCCAAGAGCCAGGGAGGACCTACAATGAGCAGTTCTTC.

The rearrangement uses TRBV4-1 and TRBJ2-4; D possibly matches TRBD1 or TRBD2 (6 bases each). V lost 10 bases, J lost 0 bases, and 16 bases lay in between. This CDR3 comprises 15 residues. CDR1 is MGHRA and CDR2 is YSYEKL in the germline V gene. The CDR3 nucleotides are TGCGCCACCTCTAGGGGGGTAATAGCCAAAAACATTCAGTACTTC. Its protein is CATSRGVIAKNIQYF.

Worth noting for this clonotype: Just one base apart from a much larger clone, this may be a read error. The gene calls are TRBV29-1 and TRBJ1-2, with 7 bases that match TRBD1. The V gene's germline CDR1 is SQVTM and CDR2 ANQGSEA. The length of the CDR3 is 14 residues. In DNA form, the CDR3 reads TGCAGCGTAGCCGGGACAGCAGCCTTGGATGGCCACACCTTC. It yields the protein CSVAGTAALDGHTF. Together with reference TRBV29-1 and TRBJ1-2, the CDR3 gives the full variable domain: SAVISQKPSRDICQRGTSLTIQCQVDSQVTMMFWYRQQPGQSLTLIATANQGSEATYESGFVIDKFPISRPNLTFSTLTVSNMSPEDSSIYLCSVAGTAALDGHTFGSGTRLTVV.

The V and J genes are TRBV20-1 and TRBJ1-6; no firm D call. This CDR3 is 14 amino acids long. Looked up from germline, CDR1 is DFQATT and CDR2 is SNEGSKA (reference sequence). With 3 bases removed from V and 2 bases from J, the gap between germline ends came to 8 bases. CDR3 bases: TGCAGTGCTAGGGAAAGGACCTATAATTCACCCCTCCACTTT. Translating it yields CSARERTYNSPLHF.